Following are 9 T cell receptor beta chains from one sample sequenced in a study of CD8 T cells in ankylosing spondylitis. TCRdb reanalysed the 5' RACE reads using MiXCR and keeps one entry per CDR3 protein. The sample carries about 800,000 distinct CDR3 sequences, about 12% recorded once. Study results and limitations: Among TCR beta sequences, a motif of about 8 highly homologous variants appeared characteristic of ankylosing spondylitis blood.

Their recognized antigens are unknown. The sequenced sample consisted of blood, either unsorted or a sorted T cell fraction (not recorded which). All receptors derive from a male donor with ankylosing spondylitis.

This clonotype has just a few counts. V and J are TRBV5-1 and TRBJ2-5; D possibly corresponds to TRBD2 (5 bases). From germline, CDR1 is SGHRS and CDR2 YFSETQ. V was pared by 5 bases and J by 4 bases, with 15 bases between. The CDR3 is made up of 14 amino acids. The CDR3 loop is CASRITSNAETQYF. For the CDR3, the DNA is TGCGCCAGCAGGATTACTAGTAACGCAGAGACCCAGTACTTC.

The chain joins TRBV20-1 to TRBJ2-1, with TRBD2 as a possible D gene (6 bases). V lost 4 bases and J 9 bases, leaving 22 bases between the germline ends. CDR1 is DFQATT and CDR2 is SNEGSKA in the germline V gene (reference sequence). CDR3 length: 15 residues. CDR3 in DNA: TGCAGTGCTAAAGGGACTTTGGGGTTGGCGGGTGAGCAGTTCTTC. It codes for CSAKGTLGLAGEQFF.

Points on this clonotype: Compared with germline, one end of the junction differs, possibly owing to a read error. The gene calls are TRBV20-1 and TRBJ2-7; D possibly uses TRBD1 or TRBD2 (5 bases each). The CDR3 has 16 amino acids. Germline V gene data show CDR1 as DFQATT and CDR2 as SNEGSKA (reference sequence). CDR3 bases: TGCTGTGCGGACGCGCTCCGGGACCTAAGCTCCTACGAGCAGTACTTC. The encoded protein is CCADALRDLSSYEQYF.

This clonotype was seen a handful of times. CDR3 DNA: TGCAGTGCTAGTCAGGGGACCGATCAGCCCCAGCATTTT. Its protein product is CSASQGTDQPQHF. J is TRBJ1-5 and V is TRBV20-1; a possible D gene is TRBD1 (6 bases). This CDR3 region has 13 residues. Germline V gene sequence: CDR1 DFQATT, CDR2 SNEGSKA (reference sequence). The V end lost 3 bases, the J end lost 5 bases, and 11 bases lay between the germline ends.

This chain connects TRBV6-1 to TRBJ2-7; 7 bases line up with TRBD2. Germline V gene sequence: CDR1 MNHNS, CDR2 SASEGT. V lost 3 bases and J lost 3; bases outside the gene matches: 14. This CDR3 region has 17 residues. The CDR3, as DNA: TGTGCCAGCAGTGATACCCCCGCGGCTAGCGGTCACTACGAGCAGTACTTC. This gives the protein CASSDTPAASGHYEQYF.

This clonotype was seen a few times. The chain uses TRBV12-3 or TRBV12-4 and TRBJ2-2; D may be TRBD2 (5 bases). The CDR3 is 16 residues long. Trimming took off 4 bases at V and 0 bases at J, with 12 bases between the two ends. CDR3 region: CASSWTGISNTGELFF. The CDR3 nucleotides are TGTGCCAGCAGTTGGACGGGAATATCGAACACCGGGGAGCTGTTTTTT.

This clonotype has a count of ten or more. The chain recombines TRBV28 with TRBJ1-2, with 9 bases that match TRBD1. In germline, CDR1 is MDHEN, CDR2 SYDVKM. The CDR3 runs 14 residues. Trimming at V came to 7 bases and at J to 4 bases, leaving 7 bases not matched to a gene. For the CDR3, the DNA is TGTGCCAGCACCCTACAGGGGGCGGGCTATGGCTACACCTTC. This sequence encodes CASTLQGAGYGYTF.

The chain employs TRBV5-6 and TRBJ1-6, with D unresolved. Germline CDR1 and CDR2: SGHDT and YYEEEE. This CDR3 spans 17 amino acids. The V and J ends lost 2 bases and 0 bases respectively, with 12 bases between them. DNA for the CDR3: TGTGCCAGCAGCTTCGGTAGAGCAAGCTCCTATAATTCACCCCTCCACTTT. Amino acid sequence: CASSFGRASSYNSPLHF.

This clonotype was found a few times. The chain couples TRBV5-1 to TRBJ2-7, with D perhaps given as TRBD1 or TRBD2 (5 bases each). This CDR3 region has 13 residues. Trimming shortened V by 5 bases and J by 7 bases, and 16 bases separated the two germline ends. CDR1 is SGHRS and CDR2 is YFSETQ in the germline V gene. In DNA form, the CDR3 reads TGCGCCAGCAGGCCGGGACCCACGGAGGAGCAGTACTTC. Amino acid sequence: CASRPGPTEEQYF.